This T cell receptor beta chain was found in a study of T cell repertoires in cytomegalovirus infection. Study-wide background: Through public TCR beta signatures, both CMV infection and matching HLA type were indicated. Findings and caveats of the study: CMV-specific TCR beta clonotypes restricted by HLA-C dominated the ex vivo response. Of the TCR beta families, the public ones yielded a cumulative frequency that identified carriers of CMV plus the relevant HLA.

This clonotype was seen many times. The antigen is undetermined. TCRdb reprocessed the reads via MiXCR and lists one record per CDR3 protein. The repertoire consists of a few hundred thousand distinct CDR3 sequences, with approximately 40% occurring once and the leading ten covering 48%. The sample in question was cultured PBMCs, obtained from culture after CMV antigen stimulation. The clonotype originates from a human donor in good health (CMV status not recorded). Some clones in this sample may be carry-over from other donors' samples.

The CDR3 reads CASSRGLAGDVVETQYF. The CDR3 DNA reads as TGTGCCAGCAGTCGCGGACTAGCGGGAGACGTGGTAGAGACCCAGTACTTC. This chain uses TRBV7-2 with TRBJ2-5, with 13 nucleotides matching TRBD2. Germline loops: CDR1 SGHTA, CDR2 FQGNSA. This CDR3 is 17 amino acids long. With V trimmed by 6 bases and J by 4 bases, 11 bases remained unmatched.